One sample yielded the 5 T cell receptor beta chains listed below, sequenced in a study of beta chain features in type 1 diabetes. Of the isolated RNA, all was reverse transcribed, and so the sequenced material was expressed TCRB transcripts. Assay: immunoSEQ multiplex PCR; the TCRdb copy retains only in-frame clones and omits some. The sample includes approximately 300,000 clones, approximately 10% of them seen just once. Sequencing was done on a sample of naive CD4+ T cells from blood. Source of these receptors: a woman aged 25 to 45 in good health.

This clone has only a few counts. CDR3 sequence reads: CASSVVGAGGTDTQYF. The CDR3 nucleotides are TGTGCCAGCAGCGTAGTGGGGGCAGGGGGTACAGATACGCAGTATTTT. The V and J genes are TRBV9 and TRBJ2-3; 7 positions match TRBD1. Germline trimming cut 0 bases from V and 3 bases from J; bases unmatched to any gene: 7. The CDR3 sequence is 16 residues long. Germline loops: CDR1 SGDLS, CDR2 YYNGEE.

There are a few counts of this clone. The genes are TRBV5-1 and TRBJ2-1, with TRBD2 matching 16 bases. This CDR3 has 18 residues. Germline loops: CDR1 SGHRS, CDR2 YFSETQ. Trimming removed 4 bases from V and 2 bases from J; junction bases left unmatched: 6. The CDR3 loop reads CASSKPGTSGRAYNEQFF. Here the CDR3 DNA reads TGCGCCAGCAGCAAACCCGGGACTAGCGGGAGGGCCTACAATGAGCAGTTCTTC.

The J gene is TRBJ2-7, the V gene TRBV7-2; 9 bases align to TRBD1. This CDR3 comprises 13 residues. With 3 bases clipped from V and 5 bases from J, the junction kept 2 bases outside the gene matches. The germline CDR1 and CDR2 sequences are SGHTA and FQGNSA. CDR3 sequence (DNA): TGTGCCAGCAGCTTCGACAGGGGGGACGAGCAGTACTTC. It specifies CASSFDRGDEQYF.

The chain uses TRBV9 and TRBJ2-5; D not resolved. With 3 bases removed from V and 5 bases from J, the gap between germline ends came to 5 bases. This CDR3 spans 11 amino acids. Germline CDR1 and CDR2: SGDLS and YYNGEE. CDR3 region: CASSAQETQYF. As DNA, the CDR3 is TGTGCCAGCAGCGCCCAGGAGACCCAGTACTTC. The entire variable domain, with the rest obtained from reference TRBV9 and TRBJ2-5, is as follows: DSGVTQTPKHLITATGQRVTLRCSPRSGDLSVYWYQQSLDQGLQFLIQYYNGEERAKGNILERFSAQQFPDLHSELNLSSLELGDSALYFCASSAQETQYFGPGTRLLVL.

The sample holds a few counts of this clone. V is TRBV11-1 and J is TRBJ2-3; D might be TRBD1 (6 bases). Per the germline V gene, CDR1 is SGHAT and CDR2 is FQDESV (reference sequence). This CDR3 is built from 16 residues. V lost 4 bases, J lost 0 bases, and 14 bases lay in between. CDR3 nucleotides: TGTGCCAGCAGCTCACGGCGGACAGACAGCACAGATACGCAGTATTTT. Encoded protein: CASSSRRTDSTDTQYF. Complete variable domain (other parts from reference TRBV11-1 and TRBJ2-3): EAEVAQSPRYKITEKSQAVAFWCDPISGHATLYWYRQILGQGPELLVQFQDESVVDDSQLPKDRFSAERLKGVDSTLKIQPAELGDSAMYLCASSSRRTDSTDTQYFGPGTRLTVL.